This T cell receptor (beta chain) was sequenced for a study of blood T cell repertoires in COVID-19. Study background: The United States, Italy and Spain provided the acute and convalescent COVID-19 samples. Nucleic acid was either cDNA or gDNA, and it came from T cells, B-cell-depleted T cells, or PBMCs.

Original data processing: Reference gene primers were amplified, and this amplification served to estimate nucleated cell counts. Some clones are missing from TCRdb's copy, which holds only in-frame ones; the method was immunoSEQ multiplex PCR. V and J calls and clone size are those listed in that table; D and trimming were worked out from the DNA. This table holds about 230,000 clones, roughly 83% found once. The V and J ends lost 3 bases and 11 bases respectively, with 14 bases between them. Germline V lookup: CDR1 LNHDA, CDR2 SQIVND (reference sequence). The CDR3 is 13 residues long. The source is a woman in her 70s with active or convalescent COVID-19. The chain recombines TRBV19 with TRBJ1-5, with D possibly being TRBD1 (5 bases). Sequenced sample: peripheral blood. In nucleotides, the CDR3 is TGTGCCAGTAGTATGGGGCTCCGGTCGGCCCAGCATTTT. Translation: CASSMGLRSAQHF.